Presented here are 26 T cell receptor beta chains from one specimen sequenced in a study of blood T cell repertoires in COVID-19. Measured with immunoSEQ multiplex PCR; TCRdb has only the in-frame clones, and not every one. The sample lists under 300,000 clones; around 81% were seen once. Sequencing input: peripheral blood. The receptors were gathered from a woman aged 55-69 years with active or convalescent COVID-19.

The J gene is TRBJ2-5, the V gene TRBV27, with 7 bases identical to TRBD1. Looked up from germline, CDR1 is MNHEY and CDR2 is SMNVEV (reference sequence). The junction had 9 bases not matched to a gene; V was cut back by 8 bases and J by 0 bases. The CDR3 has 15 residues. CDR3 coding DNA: TGTGCCAGCTCCGACAGGGTCTTAAACCAAGAGACCCAGTACTTC. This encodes CASSDRVLNQETQYF.

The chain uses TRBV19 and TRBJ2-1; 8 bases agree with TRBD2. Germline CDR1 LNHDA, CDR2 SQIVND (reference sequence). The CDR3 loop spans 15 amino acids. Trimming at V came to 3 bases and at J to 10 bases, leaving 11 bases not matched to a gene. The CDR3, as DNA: TGTGCCAGTAGTATTTTCGGGGGGGAGGTCTACGAGCAGTTCTTC. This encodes CASSIFGGEVYEQFF. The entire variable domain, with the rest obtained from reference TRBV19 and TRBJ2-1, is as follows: DGGITQSPKYLFRKEGQNVTLSCEQNLNHDAMYWYRQDPGQGLRLIYYSQIVNDFQKGDIAEGYSVSREKKESFPLTVTSAQKNPTAFYLCASSIFGGEVYEQFFGPGTRLTVL.

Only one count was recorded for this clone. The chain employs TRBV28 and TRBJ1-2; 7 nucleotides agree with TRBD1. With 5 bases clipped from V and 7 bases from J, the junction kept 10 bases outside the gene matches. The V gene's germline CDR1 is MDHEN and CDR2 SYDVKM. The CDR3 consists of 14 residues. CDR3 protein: CASSLRTGGLGYTF. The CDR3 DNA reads TGTGCCAGCAGTCTCCGGACAGGAGGGCTTGGCTACACCTTC.

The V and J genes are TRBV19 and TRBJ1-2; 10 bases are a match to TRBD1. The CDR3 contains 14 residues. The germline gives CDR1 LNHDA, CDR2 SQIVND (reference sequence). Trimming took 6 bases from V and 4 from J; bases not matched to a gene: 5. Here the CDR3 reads CASSATGGAYGYTF. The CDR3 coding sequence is TGTGCCAGTAGCGCGACAGGGGGCGCCTATGGCTACACCTTC. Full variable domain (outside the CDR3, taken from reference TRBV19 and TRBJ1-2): DGGITQSPKYLFRKEGQNVTLSCEQNLNHDAMYWYRQDPGQGLRLIYYSQIVNDFQKGDIAEGYSVSREKKESFPLTVTSAQKNPTAFYLCASSATGGAYGYTFGSGTRLTVV.

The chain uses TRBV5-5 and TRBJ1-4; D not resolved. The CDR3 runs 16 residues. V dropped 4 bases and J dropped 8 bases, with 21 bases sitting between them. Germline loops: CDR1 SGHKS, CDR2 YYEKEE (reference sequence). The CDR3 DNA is TGTGCCAGCAGCCTGAATCCCTCATTAAATCAGGAAAAACTGTTTTTT. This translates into CASSLNPSLNQEKLFF.

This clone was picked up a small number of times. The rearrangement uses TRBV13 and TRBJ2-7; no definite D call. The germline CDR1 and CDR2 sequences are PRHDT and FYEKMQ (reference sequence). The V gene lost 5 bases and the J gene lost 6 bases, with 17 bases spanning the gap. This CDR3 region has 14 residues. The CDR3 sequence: CASSTPEKLPEQYF. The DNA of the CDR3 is TGTGCCAGCAGCACCCCCGAAAAGCTGCCCGAGCAGTACTTC. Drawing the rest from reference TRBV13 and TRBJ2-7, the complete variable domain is AAGVIQSPRHLIKEKRETATLKCYPIPRHDTVYWYQQGPGQDPQFLISFYEKMQSDKGSIPDRFSAQQFSDYHSELNMSSLELGDSALYFCASSTPEKLPEQYFGPGTRLTVT.

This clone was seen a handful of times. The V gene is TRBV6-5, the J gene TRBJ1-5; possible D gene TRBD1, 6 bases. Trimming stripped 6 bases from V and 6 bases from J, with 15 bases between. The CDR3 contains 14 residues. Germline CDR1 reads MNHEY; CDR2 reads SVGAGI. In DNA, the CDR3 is TGTGCCAGCAGGCCGGGACACCGGGGTCAGCCCCAGCATTTT. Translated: CASRPGHRGQPQHF.

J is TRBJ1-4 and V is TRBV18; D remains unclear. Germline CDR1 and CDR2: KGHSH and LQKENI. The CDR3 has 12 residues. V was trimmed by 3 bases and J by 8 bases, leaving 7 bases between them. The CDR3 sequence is CASSPNEEKLFF. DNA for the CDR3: TGTGCCAGCTCACCGAACGAGGAAAAACTGTTTTTT.

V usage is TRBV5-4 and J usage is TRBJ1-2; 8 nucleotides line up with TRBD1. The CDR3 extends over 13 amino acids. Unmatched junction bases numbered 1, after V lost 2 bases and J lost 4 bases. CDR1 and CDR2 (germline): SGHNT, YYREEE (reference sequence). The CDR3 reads CASSFDRGYGYTF. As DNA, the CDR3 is TGTGCCAGCAGCTTTGACAGGGGCTATGGCTACACCTTC. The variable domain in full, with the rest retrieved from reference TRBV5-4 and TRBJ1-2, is ETGVTQSPTHLIKTRGQQVTLRCSSQSGHNTVSWYQQALGQGPQFIFQYYREEENGRGNFPPRFSGLQFPNYSSELNVNALELDDSALYLCASSFDRGYGYTFGSGTRLTVV.

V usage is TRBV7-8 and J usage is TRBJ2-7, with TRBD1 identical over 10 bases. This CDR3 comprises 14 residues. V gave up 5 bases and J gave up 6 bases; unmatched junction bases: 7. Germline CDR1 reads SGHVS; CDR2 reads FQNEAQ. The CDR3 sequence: CASSPPGQGSEQYF. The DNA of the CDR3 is TGTGCCAGCAGCCCCCCGGGACAGGGGAGCGAGCAGTACTTC.

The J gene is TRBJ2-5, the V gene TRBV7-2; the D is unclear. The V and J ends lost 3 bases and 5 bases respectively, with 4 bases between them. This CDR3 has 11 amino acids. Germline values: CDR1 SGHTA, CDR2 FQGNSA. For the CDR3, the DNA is TGTGCCAGCAGCTTTGCGGAGACCCAGTACTTC. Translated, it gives CASSFAETQYF.

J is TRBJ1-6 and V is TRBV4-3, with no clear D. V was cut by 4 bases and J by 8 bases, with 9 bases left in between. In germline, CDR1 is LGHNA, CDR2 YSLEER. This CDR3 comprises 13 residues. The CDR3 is CASSPSADSPLHF. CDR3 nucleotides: TGCGCCAGCAGCCCCAGTGCAGATTCACCCCTCCACTTT.

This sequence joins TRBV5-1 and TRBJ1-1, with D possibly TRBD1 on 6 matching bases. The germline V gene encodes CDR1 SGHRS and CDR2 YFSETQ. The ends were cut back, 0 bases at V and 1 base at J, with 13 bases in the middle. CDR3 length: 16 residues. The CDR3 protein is CASSLEGVGQNTEAFF. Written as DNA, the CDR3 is TGCGCCAGCAGCTTGGAGGGGGTAGGGCAGAACACTGAAGCTTTCTTT.

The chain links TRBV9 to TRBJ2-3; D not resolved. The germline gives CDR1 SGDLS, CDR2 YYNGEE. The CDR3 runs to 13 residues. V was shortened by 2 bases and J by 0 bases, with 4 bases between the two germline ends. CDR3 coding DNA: TGTGCCAGCAGCGTCCCTAGCACAGATACGCAGTATTTT. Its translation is CASSVPSTDTQYF.

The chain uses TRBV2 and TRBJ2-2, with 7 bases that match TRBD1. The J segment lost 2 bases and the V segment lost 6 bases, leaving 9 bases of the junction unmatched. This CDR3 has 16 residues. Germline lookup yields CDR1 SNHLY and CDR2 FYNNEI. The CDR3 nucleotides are TGTGCCAGCAGAGGGACAGCCGATAGAAACACCGGGGAGCTGTTTTTT. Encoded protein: CASRGTADRNTGELFF.

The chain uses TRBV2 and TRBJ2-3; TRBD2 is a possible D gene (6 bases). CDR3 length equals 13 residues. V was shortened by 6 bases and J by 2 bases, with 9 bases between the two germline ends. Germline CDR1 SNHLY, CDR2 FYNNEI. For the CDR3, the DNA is TGTGCCAGCAGGGGCGGGGCCACAGATACGCAGTATTTT. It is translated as CASRGGATDTQYF.

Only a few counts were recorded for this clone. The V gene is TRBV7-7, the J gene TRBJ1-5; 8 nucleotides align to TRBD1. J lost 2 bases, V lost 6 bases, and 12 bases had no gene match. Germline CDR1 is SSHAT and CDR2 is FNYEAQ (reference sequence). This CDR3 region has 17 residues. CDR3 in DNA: TGTGCCAGCAGTTTACCCATGGACAGGGAGGGCAATCAGCCCCAGCATTTT. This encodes CASSLPMDREGNQPQHF. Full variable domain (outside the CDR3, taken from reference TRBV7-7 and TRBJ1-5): GAGVSQSPRYKVTKRGQDVTLRCDPISSHATLYWYQQALGQGPEFLTYFNYEAQPDKSGLPSDRFSAERPEGSISTLTIQRTEQRDSAMYRCASSLPMDREGNQPQHFGDGTRLSIL.

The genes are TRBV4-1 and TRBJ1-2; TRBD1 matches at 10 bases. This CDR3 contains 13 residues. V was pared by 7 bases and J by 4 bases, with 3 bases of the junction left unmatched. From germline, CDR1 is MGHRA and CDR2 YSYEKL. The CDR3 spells CASTGQGGYGYTF. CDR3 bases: TGCGCCAGCACCGGACAGGGGGGCTATGGCTACACCTTC.

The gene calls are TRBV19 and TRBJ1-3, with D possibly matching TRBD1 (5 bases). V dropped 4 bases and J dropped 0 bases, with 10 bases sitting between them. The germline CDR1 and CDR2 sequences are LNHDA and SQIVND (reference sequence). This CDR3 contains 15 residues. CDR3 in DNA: TGTGCCAGTAGTAGGGGCAGCTACTCTGGAAACACCATATATTTT. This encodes CASSRGSYSGNTIYF.

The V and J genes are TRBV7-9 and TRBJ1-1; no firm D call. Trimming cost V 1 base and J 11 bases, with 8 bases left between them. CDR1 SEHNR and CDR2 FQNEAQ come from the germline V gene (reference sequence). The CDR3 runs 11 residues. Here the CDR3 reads CASSLGPLAFF. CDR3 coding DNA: TGTGCCAGCAGCTTAGGGCCCTTGGCTTTCTTT.

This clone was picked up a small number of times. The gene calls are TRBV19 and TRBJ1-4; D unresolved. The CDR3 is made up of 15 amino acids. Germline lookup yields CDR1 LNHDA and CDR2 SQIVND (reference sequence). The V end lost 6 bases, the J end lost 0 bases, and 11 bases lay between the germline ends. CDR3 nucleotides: TGTGCCAGTAGGCCCGCGGGAGCAACTAATGAAAAACTGTTTTTT. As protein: CASRPAGATNEKLFF.

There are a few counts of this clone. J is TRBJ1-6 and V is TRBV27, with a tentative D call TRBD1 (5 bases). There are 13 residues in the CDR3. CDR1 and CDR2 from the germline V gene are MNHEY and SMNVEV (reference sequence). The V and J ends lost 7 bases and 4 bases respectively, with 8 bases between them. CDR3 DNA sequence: TGTGCCAGCAATGGGGGGTATAATTCACCCCTCCACTTT. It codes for CASNGGYNSPLHF.

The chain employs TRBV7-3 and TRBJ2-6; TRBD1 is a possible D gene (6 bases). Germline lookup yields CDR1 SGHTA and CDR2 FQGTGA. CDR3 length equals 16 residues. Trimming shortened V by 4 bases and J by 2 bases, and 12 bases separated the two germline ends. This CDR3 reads CASSSGHLAGANVLTF. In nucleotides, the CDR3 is TGTGCCAGCAGCTCGGGACATCTTGCTGGGGCCAACGTCCTGACTTTC. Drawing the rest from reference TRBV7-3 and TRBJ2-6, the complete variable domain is GAGVSQTPSNKVTEKGKYVELRCDPISGHTALYWYRQSLGQGPEFLIYFQGTGAADDSGLPNDRFFAVRPEGSVSTLKIQRTERGDSAVYLCASSSGHLAGANVLTFGAGSRLTVL.

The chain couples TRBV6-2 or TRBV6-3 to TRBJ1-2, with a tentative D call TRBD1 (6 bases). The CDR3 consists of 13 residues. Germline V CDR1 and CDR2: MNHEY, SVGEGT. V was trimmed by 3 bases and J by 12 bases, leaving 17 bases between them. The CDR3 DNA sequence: TGTGCCAGCAGTTATGAAGCAGGGGCGGTTCACACCTTC. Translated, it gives CASSYEAGAVHTF.

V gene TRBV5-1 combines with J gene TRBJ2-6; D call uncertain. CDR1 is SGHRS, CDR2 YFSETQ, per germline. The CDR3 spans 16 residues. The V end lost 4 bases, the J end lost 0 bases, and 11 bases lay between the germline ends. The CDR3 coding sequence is TGCGCCAGCAGCCTACCCGACACCTCTGGGGCCAACGTCCTGACTTTC. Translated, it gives CASSLPDTSGANVLTF. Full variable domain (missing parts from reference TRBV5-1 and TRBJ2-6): KAGVTQTPRYLIKTRGQQVTLSCSPISGHRSVSWYQQTPGQGLQFLFEYFSETQRNKGNFPGRFSGRQFSNSRSEMNVSTLELGDSALYLCASSLPDTSGANVLTFGAGSRLTVL.

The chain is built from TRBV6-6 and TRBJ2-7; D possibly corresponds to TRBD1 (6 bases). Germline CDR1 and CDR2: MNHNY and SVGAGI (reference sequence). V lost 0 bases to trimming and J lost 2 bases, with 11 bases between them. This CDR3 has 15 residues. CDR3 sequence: CASSYSGHRPYEQYF. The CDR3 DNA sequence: TGTGCCAGCAGTTACTCGGGACATAGGCCCTACGAGCAGTACTTC.